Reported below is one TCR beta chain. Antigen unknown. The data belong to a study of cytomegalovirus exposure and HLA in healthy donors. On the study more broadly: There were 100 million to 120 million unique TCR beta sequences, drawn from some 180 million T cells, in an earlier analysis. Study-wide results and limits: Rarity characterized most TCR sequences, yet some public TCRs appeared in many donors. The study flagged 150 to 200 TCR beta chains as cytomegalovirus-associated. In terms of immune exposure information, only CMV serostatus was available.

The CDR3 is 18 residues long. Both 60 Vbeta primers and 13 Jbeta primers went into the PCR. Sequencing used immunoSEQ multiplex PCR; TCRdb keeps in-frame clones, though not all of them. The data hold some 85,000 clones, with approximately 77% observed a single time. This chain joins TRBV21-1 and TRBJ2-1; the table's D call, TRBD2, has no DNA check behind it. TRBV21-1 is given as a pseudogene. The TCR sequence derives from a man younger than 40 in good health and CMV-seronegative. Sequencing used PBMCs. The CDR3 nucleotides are TGTGCCAGCAACCGACTAGCGGATTATCCTACCTTCTACAATGAGCAGTTCTTC. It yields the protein CASNRLADYPTFYNEQFF.